This T cell receptor beta chain was identified in a study of PD-1 blockade in classical Hodgkin lymphoma. Overall study results and limits: What caused the repertoire differences, perhaps disease activity or prior therapy, remains undefined. Baseline diversity resembling that of newly diagnosed patients was seen in complete responders. Newly diagnosed patients had baseline TCR diversity that was reportedly lower than that of healthy donors.

V was pared by 3 bases and J by 0 bases, with 7 bases between. The germline V gene has CDR1 SGHRS and CDR2 YFSETQ. The CDR3 has 14 residues. Comment on this clone: The antigen is undetermined.

Every single patient, without exception, relapsed after autologous stem cell transplantation, and brentuximab vedotin exposure varied. Best responses were complete response, partial response or progressive disease. Sequencing used immunoSEQ multiplex PCR; TCRdb keeps in-frame clones, though not all of them. The sample records approximately 50,000 clones, 88% being singletons. The sample in question was peripheral blood mononuclear cells (PBMCs), obtained before the second cycle of nivolumab. The source is a human donor with classical Hodgkin lymphoma. The rearrangement joins TRBV5-1 to TRBJ1-3; D is perhaps TRBD1 (5 bases). The CDR3 region has the DNA TGCGCCAGCAGCTACGACAGCTCTGGAAACACCATATATTTT. Amino acids: CASSYDSSGNTIYF.